The 21 T cell receptor beta chains listed next were all sequenced from one sample in a study of blood T cell repertoires in COVID-19. Using immunoSEQ multiplex PCR, the repertoire was profiled, and TCRdb retains in-frame clones only, with some absent. The sample has 88,000 or so clones, over 85% seen once. Sequencing was carried out using peripheral blood. The receptors were sampled from a man in his forties or fifties with acute or convalescent COVID-19.

The chain recombines TRBV6-2 or TRBV6-3 with TRBJ1-2; 8 bases match TRBD1. The CDR3 sequence is 13 residues long. Germline V gene lookup returns CDR1 MNHEY and CDR2 SVGEGT. Trimming cost V 0 bases and J 8 bases; bases outside gene matches: 2. The CDR3 region is CASSYSTGAGYTF. CDR3 nucleotides: TGTGCCAGCAGTTACTCGACAGGGGCCGGCTACACCTTC.

The V and J genes are TRBV27 and TRBJ1-2; weak D call: TRBD1 (5 bases). The CDR3 extends over 14 amino acids. Germline assignment: CDR1 MNHEY and CDR2 SMNVEV (reference sequence). Between the trimmed V and J ends, which lost 1 base and 2 bases, there was a span of 8 bases. CDR3 in amino acids: CASSLYGGNYGYTF. The DNA of the CDR3 is TGTGCCAGCAGTTTATATGGGGGGAACTATGGCTACACCTTC.

This chain links TRBV5-1 with TRBJ2-7, with TRBD2 matching over 15 bases. Germline values: CDR1 SGHRS, CDR2 YFSETQ. CDR3 size: 16 residues. J gave up 7 bases and V 4 bases, and 9 bases lay outside the gene matches. CDR3 amino acids: CASSQGLAGGTGEQYF. CDR3 nucleotide sequence: TGCGCCAGCAGCCAGGGACTAGCGGGAGGTACAGGGGAGCAGTACTTC.

The gene calls are TRBV19 and TRBJ1-5, with D possibly TRBD1 on 5 matching bases. Looked up from germline, CDR1 is LNHDA and CDR2 is SQIVND (reference sequence). There are 13 residues in the CDR3. V was pared by 5 bases and J by 6 bases, with 11 bases between. CDR3: CASSARVFQPQHF. The CDR3 nucleotides read TGTGCCAGTAGTGCCAGGGTCTTTCAGCCCCAGCATTTT. The full variable domain, its missing parts supplied by reference TRBV19 and TRBJ1-5, is DGGITQSPKYLFRKEGQNVTLSCEQNLNHDAMYWYRQDPGQGLRLIYYSQIVNDFQKGDIAEGYSVSREKKESFPLTVTSAQKNPTAFYLCASSARVFQPQHFGDGTRLSIL.

The CDR3 reads CAWSGQKNEKLFF. In DNA, the CDR3 is TGTGCCTGGAGTGGCCAGAAGAATGAAAAACTGTTTTTT. V is TRBV30 and J is TRBJ1-4; unclear D gene. CDR3 size: 13 residues. V was pared by 1 base and J by 5 bases, with 8 bases between. Germline V gives CDR1 GTSNPN, CDR2 SVGIG (reference sequence).

This chain links TRBV9 with TRBJ2-3; D might be TRBD1 (6 bases). Germline CDR1 and CDR2: SGDLS and YYNGEE. The CDR3 covers 13 residues. V lost 3 bases to trimming and J lost 4 bases, with 9 bases between them. The CDR3 is CASSGNRADTQYF. Here the CDR3 DNA reads TGTGCCAGCAGCGGAAACAGGGCAGATACGCAGTATTTT.

This clone came up once. The chain links TRBV28 to TRBJ1-1; perhaps TRBD1 as D (5 bases). The germline CDR1 and CDR2 sequences are MDHEN and SYDVKM. This CDR3 region has 14 residues. This CDR3 reads CATTGDIDSTEAFF. In DNA form, the CDR3 reads TGTGCGACGACGGGGGATATAGACAGCACTGAAGCTTTCTTT.

DNA of the CDR3: TGTGCCACCAGTGACCTCGGAGCGGGAGGAGAAGATACGCAGTATTTT. Residues: CATSDLGAGGEDTQYF. The chain recombines TRBV24-1 with TRBJ2-3, with TRBD2 matching over 9 bases. The CDR3 length is 16 residues. The junction had 9 bases not matched to a gene; V was cut back by 4 bases and J by 5 bases. The germline CDR1 and CDR2 sequences are KGHDR and SFDVKD.

The chain employs TRBV15 and TRBJ1-5, with D possibly matching TRBD1 (6 bases). Deletions cut 2 bases from V and 0 bases from J, with 20 bases between. Per germline, CDR1 LNHNV and CDR2 YYDKDF (reference sequence). CDR3 size: 19 residues. CDR3 loop: CATSRPTGQAKPSNQPQHF. Here the CDR3 DNA reads TGTGCCACCAGCAGACCCACGGGACAAGCAAAACCTAGCAATCAGCCCCAGCATTTT.

This clone was observed once. The CDR3 reads CAINSGRQGYTF. CDR3 DNA sequence: TGTGCCATCAACTCAGGGCGACAAGGCTACACCTTC. The genes are TRBV10-3 and TRBJ1-2; a weak D match, TRBD1 (5 bases). Trimming pared 7 bases from V and 8 bases from J, leaving 14 bases between. Germline V gene sequence: CDR1 ENHRY, CDR2 SYGVKD. The CDR3 sequence is 12 residues long.

The chain links TRBV14 to TRBJ2-3; D unclear. This CDR3 comprises 15 residues. In germline, CDR1 is SGHDN, CDR2 FVKESK. The V and J ends lost 4 bases and 0 bases respectively, with 11 bases between them. CDR3 protein: CASSPLRRSTDTQYF. CDR3 DNA sequence: TGTGCCAGCAGCCCCCTGAGGCGCAGCACAGATACGCAGTATTTT. Looking up the rest from reference TRBV14 and TRBJ2-3 gives the full variable domain: EAGVTQFPSHSVIEKGQTVTLRCDPISGHDNLYWYRRVMGKEIKFLLHFVKESKQDESGMPNNRFLAERTGGTYSTLKVQPAELEDSGVYFCASSPLRRSTDTQYFGPGTRLTVL.

The chain couples TRBV19 to TRBJ2-5, with D unresolved. There are 13 residues in the CDR3. Germline V CDR1 and CDR2: LNHDA, SQIVND (reference sequence). V gave up 6 bases and J gave up 5 bases, with 13 bases separating them. The CDR3 loop reads CASSTYSRETQYF. DNA for the CDR3: TGTGCCAGTAGCACCTACTCGAGGGAGACCCAGTACTTC.

The chain uses TRBV6-5 and TRBJ1-6, with TRBD1 as a possible D gene (6 bases). The CDR3 loop spans 15 amino acids. Germline CDR1 reads MNHEY; CDR2 reads SVGAGI. V shed 7 bases and J shed 8 bases, with 18 bases lying between them. The CDR3 protein is CASTRVGGADSPLHF. For the CDR3, the DNA is TGTGCCAGCACCCGAGTGGGGGGGGCGGATTCACCCCTCCACTTT.

V and J are TRBV3-1 (or the pseudogene TRBV3-2) and TRBJ1-4, with a possible D match to TRBD1 (6 bases). The CDR3 sequence is 14 residues long. Germline-derived CDR1 and CDR2 are LGHDT and YNNKEL (reference sequence). The V end was cut by 2 bases, the J end by 5 bases, with 9 bases between. In DNA, the CDR3 is TGTGCCAGCAGCCAAAGGACAGCAAATGAAAAACTGTTTTTT. Translating gives CASSQRTANEKLFF.

This chain uses TRBV6-5 with TRBJ1-3; D uncertain. Trimming left V 9 bases short and J 4 bases short, with 13 bases between. The CDR3 length is 13 residues. CDR1 and CDR2 from the germline V gene are MNHEY and SVGAGI. The CDR3 region is CARPPTVGNTIYF. CDR3 nucleotides: TGTGCCAGACCCCCCACGGTCGGAAACACCATATATTTT.

The chain carries TRBV12-2 and TRBJ2-7; the D call in the table, TRBD2, was not verified against the DNA. TRBV12-2 has pseudogene status. CDR3 length equals 15 residues. The CDR3 sequence: CASRLESVVPYEQYF. CDR3 nucleotide sequence: TGTGCAAGTCGCTTAGAAAGCGTAGTCCCTTACGAGCAGTACTTC.

V is TRBV24-1 and J is TRBJ1-2, with 8 positions matching TRBD1. The CDR3 spans 14 residues. The ends lost 4 bases at V and 4 bases at J; junction bases unmatched: 4. Germline assignment: CDR1 KGHDR and CDR2 SFDVKD. The DNA for the CDR3 is TGTGCCACCAGTGACTGGACAGGGACCTATGGCTACACCTTC. This gives the protein CATSDWTGTYGYTF.

The gene calls are TRBV6-6 and TRBJ1-3; the match to TRBD1 covers 9 bases. Losses at the gene ends were 5 bases for V and 2 bases for J; bases not matched to a gene: 7. CDR1 is MNHNY and CDR2 is SVGAGI in the germline V gene (reference sequence). This CDR3 spans 16 amino acids. The CDR3 DNA reads TGTGCCAGCAGTGCACCACAGGGGGCGGCTGGAAACACCATATATTTT. Protein sequence: CASSAPQGAAGNTIYF.

The chain is built from TRBV19 and TRBJ2-5; the D gene is possibly TRBD2 (5 bases). Germline V CDR1 and CDR2: LNHDA, SQIVND (reference sequence). V lost 0 bases and J lost 1, with 12 bases in between. CDR3 length: 16 residues. CDR3 residues: CASSIDLRSGQETQYF. DNA of the CDR3: TGTGCCAGTAGTATAGATCTTAGAAGCGGCCAAGAGACCCAGTACTTC.

The chain has TRBV7-9 and TRBJ2-1, with D maybe TRBD2 (6 bases). Germline CDR1 reads SEHNR; CDR2 reads FQNEAQ (reference sequence). The CDR3 covers 15 residues. Trimming shortened V by 3 bases and J by 7 bases, and 16 bases separated the two germline ends. In nucleotides, the CDR3 is TGTGCCAGCAGCTTTCCGGGGGTTTCCGTGAATGAGCAGTTCTTC. This gives the protein CASSFPGVSVNEQFF.

This chain uses TRBV6-5 with TRBJ1-3, with D hard to call. The CDR3 is 15 amino acids. Germline assignment: CDR1 MNHEY and CDR2 SVGAGI. V was pared by 3 bases and J by 0 bases, with 9 bases between. Here the CDR3 reads CASSYDGVSGNTIYF. The CDR3 DNA follows: TGTGCCAGCAGTTATGACGGAGTCTCTGGAAACACCATATATTTT.